The rows below give T cell receptor beta chains drawn from one sample of a study of blood T cells in healthy people across ages. TCRdb analysed the 5' RACE reads with MiXCR anew, one entry per CDR3 protein. The sample shows about 970,000 distinct CDR3 sequences, approximately 50% of them seen only once. Specimen: blood. The receptors were sampled from a woman between 55 and 75 years old in good health. The CDR3 runs from the conserved cysteine through the conserved F or W. A D gene is named only where the DNA matches it firmly. A row's size may be missing; if present it is once, few, many or a size class.

clone size	D gene	V gene	J gene	CDR3 length	CDR3 protein	CDR3 DNA
NA	TRBD2	TRBV4-1	TRBJ2-7	14	CASTLTSGSNEQYF	TGCGCCAGCACCCTAACTAGCGGGAGTAACGAGCAGTACTTC
few	TRBD2	TRBV11-1	TRBJ2-1	15	CASSQRGSGNSEQFF	TGTGCCAGCAGCCAAAGGGGTAGCGGGAATTCCGAGCAGTTCTTC
many	NA	TRBV5-5	TRBJ2-7	15	CASSPTNRVPYEQYF	TGTGCCAGCAGTCCAACCAATAGAGTGCCCTACGAGCAGTACTTC
NA	TRBD2	TRBV7-2	TRBJ2-7	17	CASSLGGVSGRSYEQYF	TGTGCCAGCAGCTTAGGCGGAGTTAGCGGGAGGTCCTACGAGCAGTACTTC
NA	TRBD1	TRBV6-2/TRBV6-3	TRBJ2-2	14	CASKGQGDTGELFF	TGTGCCAGCAAGGGACAGGGGGACACCGGGGAGCTGTTTTTT
NA	NA	TRBV20-1	TRBJ2-1	14	CSAREVSSYNEQFF	TGCAGTGCTAGAGAAGTGAGCTCCTACAATGAGCAGTTCTTC
NA	NA	TRBV6-6	TRBJ1-2	12	CASSGGYYGYTF	TGTGCCAGCTCGGGGGGATATTATGGCTACACCTTC
once	TRBD1	TRBV5-5	TRBJ2-2	17	CASSRWTGTGNTGELFF	TGTGCCAGCAGCCGATGGACCGGGACAGGGAACACCGGGGAGCTGTTTTTT
NA	NA	TRBV10-3	TRBJ2-5	13	CAISALVQKTQYF	TGTGCCATCAGTGCTCTAGTCCAAAAGACCCAGTACTTC
NA	NA	TRBV20-1	TRBJ2-7	13	CSASGGDAYEQYF	TGCAGTGCCTCCGGAGGCGATGCCTACGAGCAGTACTTC
NA	NA	TRBV6-5	TRBJ2-1	13	CASSYLEGDEQFF	TGTGCCAGCAGTTACCTAGAAGGGGATGAGCAGTTCTTC
NA	TRBD2	TRBV4-3	TRBJ2-3	15	CASSQPGTSGTIQYF	TGCGCCAGCAGCCAACCCGGGACTAGCGGGACTATACAGTATTTT
NA	NA	TRBV2	TRBJ2-3	15	CASRTQGLHTDTQYF	TGTGCCAGCAGGACGCAAGGGTTACACACAGATACGCAGTATTTT
NA	NA	TRBV7-2	TRBJ2-5	14	CASSPQIAVGTQYF	TGTGCCAGCAGCCCACAGATAGCGGTGGGGACCCAGTACTTC
NA	NA	TRBV6-5	TRBJ2-7	15	CASSYLGLDRNEQYF	TGTGCCAGCAGTTACCTCGGACTGGACCGTAACGAGCAGTACTTC
NA	NA	TRBV12-3/TRBV12-4	TRBJ2-7	12	CASSSQTFEQYF	TGTGCCAGCAGTTCCCAGACTTTCGAGCAGTACTTC
NA	NA	TRBV12-3/TRBV12-4	TRBJ1-4	13	CASSRAGVENLFF	TGTGCCAGCAGTCGAGCGGGTGTAGAAAACCTGTTTTTT
NA	TRBD2	TRBV2	TRBJ2-5	15	CASSEDLAVQETQYF	TGTGCCAGCAGTGAGGATCTAGCGGTCCAAGAGACCCAGTACTTC
NA	TRBD1	TRBV7-8	TRBJ1-2	15	CASSSRTGTEPVYTF	TGTGCCAGCAGCTCCCGAACCGGGACAGAACCGGTCTACACCTTC
NA	NA	TRBV19	TRBJ2-3	11	CARAVTDTQYF	TGTGCCCGTGCGGTCACAGATACGCAGTATTTT
NA	NA	TRBV20-1	TRBJ2-5	11	CSARDERAQYF	TGCAGTGCTAGAGATGAAAGGGCCCAGTACTTC
once	NA	TRBV7-6	TRBJ2-1	14	CASSQRVSTSEQFF	TGTGCCAGCAGCCAAAGAGTTTCTACGAGCGAGCAGTTCTTC